The sequence of this T cell receptor beta chain was determined in a study of blood T cell repertoires in COVID-19. Study summary: The United States, Italy and Spain supplied acute and convalescent COVID-19 samples. Nucleic acid was either cDNA or gDNA, and it came from T cells, B-cell-depleted T cells, or PBMCs.

This CDR3 is 11 amino acids long. V was clipped by 5 bases and J by 8 bases; unmatched bases: 5. Germline assignment: CDR1 SQVTM and CDR2 ANQGSEA. Per the study methods: Reference gene primer amplification gave estimated nucleated cell counts. Sequencing was performed with immunoSEQ multiplex PCR; in TCRdb, only in-frame clones are kept and a portion is missing. That table furnishes V, J and clone size, whereas the DNA furnished D and trimming. The sample records some 240,000 clones, 75% to 85% being singletons. The sequence derives from a woman aged 40 to 50 who had recovered from COVID-19. The sample was peripheral blood. This chain links TRBV29-1 with TRBJ1-2, with TRBD1 matching over 7 bases. The chain's CDR3 is CSVYTGDGYTF. CDR3 bases: TGCAGCGTTTATACAGGGGACGGCTACACCTTC.